The clone carrying this T cell receptor beta chain has a single count. The CDR3 length is 15 residues. CDR1 SGHRS and CDR2 YFSETQ come from the germline V gene. V lost 4 bases, J lost 2 bases, and 6 bases stayed unmatched. This entry is derived from a study of cytomegalovirus exposure and HLA in healthy donors. Method: immunoSEQ multiplex PCR; TCRdb's copy keeps in-frame clones and lacks some. The sample carries some 240,000 clones, approximately 84% recorded once. This TCR was sampled from a woman in her twenties or thirties in good health and CMV-seropositive. The J gene is TRBJ1-5, the V gene TRBV5-1; 7 nucleotides agree with TRBD1. Sequencing input: PBMCs. As DNA, the CDR3 is TGCGCCAGCAGCCCAGGGGGTAGCGGCAATCAGCCCCAGCATTTT. Protein product: CASSPGGSGNQPQHF.